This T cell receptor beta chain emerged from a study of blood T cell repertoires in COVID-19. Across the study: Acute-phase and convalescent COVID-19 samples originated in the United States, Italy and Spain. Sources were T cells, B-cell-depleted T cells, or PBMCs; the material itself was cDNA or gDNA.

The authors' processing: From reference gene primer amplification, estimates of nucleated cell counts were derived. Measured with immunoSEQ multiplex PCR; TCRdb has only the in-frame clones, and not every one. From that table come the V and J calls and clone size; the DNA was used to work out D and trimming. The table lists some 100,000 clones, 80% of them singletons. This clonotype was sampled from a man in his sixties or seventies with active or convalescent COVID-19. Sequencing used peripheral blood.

CDR3 nucleotides: TGTGCCAGCAGCGCCCGGACTCTCACAGATACGCAGTATTTT. Residues: CASSARTLTDTQYF. This chain links TRBV9 with TRBJ2-3; D might be TRBD2 (5 bases). This CDR3 spans 14 amino acids. V was clipped by 3 bases and J by 2 bases, with 10 bases between them. Germline CDR1 and CDR2: SGDLS and YYNGEE.